This TCR beta chain was identified during a study of T-cell memory formation after mild COVID-19. Many counts were recorded for this clonotype. MiXCR, run by TCRdb on the 5' RACE reads, gives a single entry per CDR3 protein. The table includes roughly 130,000 distinct CDR3 sequences, over 15% detected once. CDR3 length: 17 amino acids. Germline CDR1 and CDR2: LGHNA and YSLEER. V trimming: 1 base; J trimming: 0 bases; junction bases outside the gene matches: 6. The receptor was isolated from a man aged 18 to 29 who had mild COVID-19 (a few samples of this study predate the infection). Cell type and time point are not known. The chain combines TRBV4-3 with TRBJ2-3; 8 bases fit TRBD2. Sequenced sample: PBMCs or a T cell subset sorted from them (not recorded which). As DNA, the CDR3 is TGCGCCAGCAGCCAAGGGGCTAGCGGGTTTAGCACAGATACGCAGTATTTT. This gives the protein CASSQGASGFSTDTQYF.